This TCR beta chain was recorded in a study of blood T cell repertoires in COVID-19. Here immunoSEQ multiplex PCR was the method, and the copy in TCRdb shows in-frame clones only, minus some. Of 250,000 to 300,000 clones listed, 86% are singletons. CDR3 length equals 17 residues. V lost 0 bases to trimming and J lost 6 bases; unmatched junction nucleotides: 8. The V gene's germline CDR1 is LGHNA and CDR2 YNFKEQ. This TCR came from a woman aged 25 to 45 with COVID-19, enrolled during active disease. J is TRBJ2-1 and V is TRBV4-2, with 10 bases fitting TRBD2. The sequenced material came from peripheral blood. The CDR3 DNA follows: TGTGCCAGCAGCCAAGATCAGCCAGCGGGGGGGCTCAATGAGCAGTTCTTC. Translated: CASSQDQPAGGLNEQFF.